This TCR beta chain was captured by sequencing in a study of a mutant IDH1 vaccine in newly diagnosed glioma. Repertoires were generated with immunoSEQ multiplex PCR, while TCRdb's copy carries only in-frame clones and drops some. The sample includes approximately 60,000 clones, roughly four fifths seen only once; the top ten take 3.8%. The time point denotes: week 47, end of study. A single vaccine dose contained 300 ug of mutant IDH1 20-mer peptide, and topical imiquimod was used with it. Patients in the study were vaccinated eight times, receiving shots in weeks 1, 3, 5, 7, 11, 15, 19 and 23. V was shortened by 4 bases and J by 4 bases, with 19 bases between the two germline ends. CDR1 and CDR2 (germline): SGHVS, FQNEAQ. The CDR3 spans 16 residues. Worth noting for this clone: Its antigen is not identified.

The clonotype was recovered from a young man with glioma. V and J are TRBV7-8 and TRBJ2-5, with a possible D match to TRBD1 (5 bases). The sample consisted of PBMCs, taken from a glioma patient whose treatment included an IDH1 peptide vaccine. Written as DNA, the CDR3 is TGTGCCAGCAGCTCCTACAGGATACCGGCTGCAGAGACCCAGTACTTC. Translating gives CASSSYRIPAAETQYF.